This TCR beta chain originates from a study of OX40 agonist ivuxolimab in advanced cancers. General study points: At 0.1 to 3.0 mg/kg, CD4+ and CD8+ blood T cells expanded clonally by week 6.

Method: immunoSEQ multiplex PCR; TCRdb's copy keeps in-frame clones and lacks some. The sample holds about 13,000 clones, less than 80% seen once. Points on this clone: Its antigen remains unidentified.

The CDR3 runs to 13 residues. V lost 4 bases and J 3 bases, leaving 9 bases between the germline ends. Germline V gives CDR1 SGHNT, CDR2 YYREEE (reference sequence). The TCR sequence derives from an adult with an advanced solid tumor such as melanoma, head and neck, liver or kidney cancer. This sequence joins TRBV5-4 and TRBJ2-3; D is ambiguous. Here the sequenced sample was CD4+ or CD8+ T cells sorted from blood, taken in a trial of the OX40 agonist ivuxolimab. The CDR3 bases are TGTGCCAGCAGCCAAGATAGGACAGATACGCAGTATTTT. Protein: CASSQDRTDTQYF.